This T cell receptor (beta chain) is from a study of prognosis after radiotherapy for stage I lung cancer. At the level of the study: The patients comprised 13 men and five or six women, spanning ages about 53 to 84 and having a median of 74.5 years. Delivery of radiotherapy was by SBRT in 3 to 5 fractions at a biologically effective dose of at least 100 Gy.

This clonotype has a count of ten or more. Genomic DNA provided the template from which TCR beta CDR3 was amplified by two-round multiplex PCR. Used in first-round PCR were primers specific to each TRBV and TRBJ gene. One entry per CDR3 protein, called by TCRdb with MiXCR from the multiplex PCR reads. This repertoire shows about 59,000 distinct CDR3 sequences, 26% found once; its top ten account for about 7.5%. The trim removed 3 bases at V and 2 bases at J, leaving 4 bases unmatched. The CDR3 has 15 amino acids. Per germline, CDR1 MNHEY and CDR2 SVGAGI. The source of this sequence is a donor at least 50 years old with non-small cell lung cancer. The V call is TRBV6-5, the J call TRBJ2-5; 9 bases match TRBD1. The material sequenced was PBMCs, taken before or after stereotactic body radiation therapy (not recorded which). The CDR3 sequence: CASSYSGQGQETQYF. In nucleotides, the CDR3 is TGTGCCAGCAGTTATTCCGGACAGGGGCAAGAGACCCAGTACTTC.